This T cell receptor beta chain was observed in a study of blood T cell repertoires in COVID-19. Study-level information: The origin of the acute and convalescent COVID-19 samples was the United States, Italy and Spain. The cDNA or gDNA used as material had been derived from T cells, B-cell-depleted T cells, or PBMCs.

V was cut by 7 bases and J by 4 bases, with 17 bases left in between. CDR3 length: 14 amino acids. CDR1 is SNHLY, CDR2 FYNNEI, per germline. The study recruited people aged about 18 to 90 years across about two dozen US areas. Authors' analysis steps: How many nucleated cells were present was estimated from reference gene primer amplification. The table came from immunoSEQ multiplex PCR; TCRdb's copy has only in-frame clones and leaves some out. Clone size and V and J calls were adopted from that table, with D and trimming inferred from the DNA. The table records roughly 250,000 clones, about 83% of them present only once.

Input material: PBMCs or T cells enriched from blood (not recorded which). The clonotype was recovered from a woman between 45 and 65 years old who had recovered from COVID-19. This chain links TRBV2 with TRBJ2-7, with D perhaps matching TRBD1 (7 bases). CDR3 protein: CASTQGGIWYEQYF. The CDR3 DNA is TGTGCCAGCACCCAGGGGGGCATCTGGTACGAGCAGTACTTC.